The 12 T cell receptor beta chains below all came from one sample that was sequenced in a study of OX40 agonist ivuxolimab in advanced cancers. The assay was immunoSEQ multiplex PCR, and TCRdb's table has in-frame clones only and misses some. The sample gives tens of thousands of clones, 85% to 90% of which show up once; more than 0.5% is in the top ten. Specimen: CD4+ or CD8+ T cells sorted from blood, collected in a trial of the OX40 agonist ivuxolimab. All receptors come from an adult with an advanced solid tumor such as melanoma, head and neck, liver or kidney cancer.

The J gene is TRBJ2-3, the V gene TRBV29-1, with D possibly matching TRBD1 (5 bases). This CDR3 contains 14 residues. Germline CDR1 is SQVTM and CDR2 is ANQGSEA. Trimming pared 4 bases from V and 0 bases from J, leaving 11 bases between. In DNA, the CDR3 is TGCAGCGTTGGGCGGACAAGGAGCACAGATACGCAGTATTTT. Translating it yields CSVGRTRSTDTQYF.

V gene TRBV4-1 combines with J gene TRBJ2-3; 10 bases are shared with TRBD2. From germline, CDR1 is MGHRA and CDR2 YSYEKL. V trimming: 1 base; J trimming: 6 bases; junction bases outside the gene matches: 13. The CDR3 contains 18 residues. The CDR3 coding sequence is TGCGCCAGCAGCCAAGTCGGTAGCGGGGGGCATCTTGGGGATACGCAGTATTTT. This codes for CASSQVGSGGHLGDTQYF.

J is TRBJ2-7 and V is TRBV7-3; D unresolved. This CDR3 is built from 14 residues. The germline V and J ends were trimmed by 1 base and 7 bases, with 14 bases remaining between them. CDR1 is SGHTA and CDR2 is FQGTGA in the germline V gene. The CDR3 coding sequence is TGTGCCAGCAGCTTAATCTCCGTCATCGGGGAGCAGTACTTC. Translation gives CASSLISVIGEQYF.

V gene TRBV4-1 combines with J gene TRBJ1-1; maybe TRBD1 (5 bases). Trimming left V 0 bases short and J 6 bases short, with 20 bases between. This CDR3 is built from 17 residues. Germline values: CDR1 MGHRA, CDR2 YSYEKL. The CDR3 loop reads CASSQDRGEGSAAEAFF. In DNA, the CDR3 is TGCGCCAGCAGCCAAGATCGGGGGGAGGGTAGTGCGGCTGAAGCTTTCTTT.

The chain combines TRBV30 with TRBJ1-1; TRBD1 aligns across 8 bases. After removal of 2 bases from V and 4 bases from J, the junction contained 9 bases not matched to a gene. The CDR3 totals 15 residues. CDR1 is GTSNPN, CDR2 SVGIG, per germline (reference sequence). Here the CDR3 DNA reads TGTGCCTGGAGTCCCCAGACAGGGGCTCCCACTGAAGCTTTCTTT. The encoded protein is CAWSPQTGAPTEAFF.

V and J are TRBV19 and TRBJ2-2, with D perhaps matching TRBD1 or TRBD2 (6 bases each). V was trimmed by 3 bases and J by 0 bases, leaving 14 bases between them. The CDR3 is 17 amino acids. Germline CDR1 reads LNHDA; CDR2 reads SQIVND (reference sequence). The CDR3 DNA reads TGTGCCAGTAGTATGGGGCCGGGGGCGGCGAACACCGGGGAGCTGTTTTTT. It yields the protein CASSMGPGAANTGELFF.

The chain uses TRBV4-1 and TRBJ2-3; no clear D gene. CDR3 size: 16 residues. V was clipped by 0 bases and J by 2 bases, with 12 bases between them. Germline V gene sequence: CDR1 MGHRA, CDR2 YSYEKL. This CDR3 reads CASSQDDLPPTDTQYF. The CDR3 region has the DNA TGCGCCAGCAGCCAAGATGATCTTCCTCCCACAGATACGCAGTATTTT.

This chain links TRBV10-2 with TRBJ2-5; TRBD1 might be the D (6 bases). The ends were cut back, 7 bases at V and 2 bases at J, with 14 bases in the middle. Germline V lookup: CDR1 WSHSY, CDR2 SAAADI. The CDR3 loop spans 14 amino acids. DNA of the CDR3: TGCGCCAGCACTAAGGACAGAAAACAAGAGACCCAGTACTTC. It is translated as CASTKDRKQETQYF.

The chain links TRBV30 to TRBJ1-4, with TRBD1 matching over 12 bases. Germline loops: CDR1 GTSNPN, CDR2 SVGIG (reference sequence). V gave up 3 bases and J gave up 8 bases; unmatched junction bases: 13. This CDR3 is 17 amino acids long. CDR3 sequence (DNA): TGTGCCTGGAGCGACCGGGACAGGGGGCTCGAGAGGGAAAAACTGTTTTTT. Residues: CAWSDRDRGLEREKLFF.

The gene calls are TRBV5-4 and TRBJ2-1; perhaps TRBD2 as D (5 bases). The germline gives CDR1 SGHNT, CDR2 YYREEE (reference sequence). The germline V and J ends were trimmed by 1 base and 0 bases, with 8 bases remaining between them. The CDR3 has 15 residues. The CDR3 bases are TGTGCCAGCAGCTTGAAACTAGGCTCCTACAATGAGCAGTTCTTC. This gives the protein CASSLKLGSYNEQFF.

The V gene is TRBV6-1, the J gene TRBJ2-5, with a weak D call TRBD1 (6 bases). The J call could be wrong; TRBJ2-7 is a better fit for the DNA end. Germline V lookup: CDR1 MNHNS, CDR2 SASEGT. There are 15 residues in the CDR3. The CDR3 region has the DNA TGTGCCAGCAGGACAGTGACAGGTTCCGCCTACGAGCAGTACTTC. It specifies CASRTVTGSAYEQYF.

This chain's CDR3 is CASSSPGSHEQYF. The CDR3 DNA sequence: TGTGCCAGCAGCTCTCCGGGTTCCCACGAGCAGTACTTC. The V gene is TRBV6-5, the J gene TRBJ2-7; D is uncertain. This CDR3 region has 13 residues. Germline CDR1 MNHEY, CDR2 SVGAGI. The germline V and J ends were trimmed by 6 bases and 5 bases, with 14 bases remaining between them.